These 2 T cell receptor beta chains share one sample of origin, sequenced in a study of blood T cell repertoires in COVID-19. Produced via immunoSEQ multiplex PCR; TCRdb's table is partial and in-frame only. In the table there are tens of thousands of clones, around three quarters of which are singletons. The specimen was peripheral blood. The receptors derive from a woman of 80 years or more with active or convalescent COVID-19.

The V call is TRBV20-1, the J call TRBJ2-3; no definite D call. Germline V CDR1 and CDR2: DFQATT, SNEGSKA (reference sequence). The CDR3 consists of 11 residues. The ends were cut back, 6 bases at V and 4 bases at J, with 8 bases in the middle. The CDR3 protein is CSALFPDTQYF. The CDR3, as DNA: TGCAGTGCCTTATTCCCAGATACGCAGTATTTT.

The chain joins TRBV6-2 or TRBV6-3 to TRBJ1-1; unclear D gene. The CDR3 is 17 residues long. The V end was cut by 6 bases, the J end by 1 base, with 21 bases between. The germline CDR1 and CDR2 sequences are MNHEY and SVGEGT. CDR3 DNA sequence: TGTGCCAGCAGCCCACCGTACAGTAAACGGGGGAACACTGAAGCTTTCTTT. Its translation: CASSPPYSKRGNTEAFF.